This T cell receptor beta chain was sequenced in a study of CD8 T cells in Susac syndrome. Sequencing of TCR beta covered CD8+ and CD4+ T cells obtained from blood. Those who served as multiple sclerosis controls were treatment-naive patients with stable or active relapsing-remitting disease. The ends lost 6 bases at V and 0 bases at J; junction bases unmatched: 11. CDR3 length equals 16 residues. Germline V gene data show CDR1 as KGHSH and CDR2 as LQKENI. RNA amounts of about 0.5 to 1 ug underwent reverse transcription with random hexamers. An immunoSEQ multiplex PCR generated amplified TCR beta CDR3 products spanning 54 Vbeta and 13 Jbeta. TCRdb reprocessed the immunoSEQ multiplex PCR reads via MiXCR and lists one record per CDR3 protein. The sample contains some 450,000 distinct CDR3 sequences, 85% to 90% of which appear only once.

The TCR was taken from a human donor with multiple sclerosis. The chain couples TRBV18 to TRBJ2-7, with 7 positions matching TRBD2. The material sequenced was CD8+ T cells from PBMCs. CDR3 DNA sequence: TGTGCCAGCTCCCCTCGGGGGGTCCTTAACTCCTACGAGCAGTACTTC. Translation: CASSPRGVLNSYEQYF. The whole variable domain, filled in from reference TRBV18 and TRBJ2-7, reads NAGVMQNPRHLVRRRGQEARLRCSPMKGHSHVYWYRQLPEEGLKFMVYLQKENIIDESGMPKERFSAEFPKEGPSILRIQQVVRGDSAAYFCASSPRGVLNSYEQYFGPGTRLTVT.